This TCR beta chain was recovered during a study of blood T cell repertoires in COVID-19. Study-level information: T cells, B-cell-depleted T cells, or PBMCs supplied cDNA or gDNA.

Adults between roughly 18 and 100 years of age took part from approximately 24 US areas. Participant-reported clinical history was the basis for cohort assignment. The V gene lost 4 bases and the J gene lost 2 bases, with 15 bases spanning the gap. CDR3 length equals 17 residues. Germline CDR1 is SNHLY and CDR2 is FYNNEI. The authors' processing: Reference gene primer amplification gave estimated nucleated cell counts. Assay used: immunoSEQ multiplex PCR; TCRdb lists only in-frame clones, some missing. That table gives V, J and clone size, and the DNA gave D and trimming. The data contain around 330,000 clones, approximately 91% of them singletons.

The sample taken for sequencing was PBMCs or T cells enriched from blood (not recorded which). This chain joins TRBV2 and TRBJ2-6, with D perhaps TRBD1 (6 bases). This TCR came from a woman between 35 and 50 years old who had recovered from COVID-19. CDR3 region: CASSGAGESPGANVLTF. The DNA of the CDR3 is TGTGCCAGCAGTGGGGCAGGGGAGAGTCCTGGGGCCAACGTCCTGACTTTC.